Below, 22 T cell receptor beta chains from the same sample are listed, as sequenced in a study of T cells after yellow fever vaccination. TCRdb independently ran MiXCR on the 5' RACE reads; one entry per CDR3 protein. The data contain 230,000 or so distinct CDR3 sequences, more than 3.5% of them singletons. The specimen was PBMCs, collected 15 days after the yellow fever booster vaccination. These receptor sequences come from a man between 18 and 29 years old who received the YFV17D yellow fever vaccine.

The V and J genes are TRBV14 and TRBJ1-5; D may be TRBD1 (5 bases). The CDR3 is made up of 13 amino acids. Trimming left V 1 base short and J 7 bases short, with 8 bases between. The germline V gene encodes CDR1 SGHDN and CDR2 FVKESK. In DNA, the CDR3 is TGTGCCAGCAGCCAAGGGAAGGGGCAGCCCCAGCATTTT. This encodes CASSQGKGQPQHF.

The chain carries TRBV7-2 and TRBJ2-3, with 9 positions matching TRBD2. The junction had 5 bases not matched to a gene; V was cut back by 6 bases and J by 4 bases. Looked up from germline, CDR1 is SGHTA and CDR2 is FQGNSA. There are 14 residues in the CDR3. CDR3: CASRPAGGSDTQYF. CDR3 sequence (DNA): TGTGCCAGCAGGCCAGCGGGGGGATCAGATACGCAGTATTTT.

This clonotype was observed a handful of times. V gene TRBV7-2 combines with J gene TRBJ2-7, with D unresolved. Deletions cut 0 bases from V and 3 bases from J, with 6 bases between. Germline-derived CDR1 and CDR2 are SGHTA and FQGNSA. This CDR3 spans 13 amino acids. CDR3 in DNA: TGTGCCAGCAGCTTAGCCACCGGCTACGAGCAGTACGTC. Translation: CASSLATGYEQYV.

This clonotype was seen repeatedly, ten times or more. The chain couples TRBV20-1 to TRBJ1-4; D unresolved. The CDR3 runs to 13 residues. In germline, CDR1 is DFQATT, CDR2 SNEGSKA (reference sequence). V was shortened by 3 bases and J by 0 bases, with 5 bases between the two germline ends. The CDR3, as DNA: TGCAGTGCTAGGACTGCAACTAATGAAAAACTGTTTTTT. Translation: CSARTATNEKLFF.

This clonotype was recorded many times. The V call is TRBV14, the J call TRBJ2-5; D could derive from TRBD1 or TRBD2 (6 bases each). This CDR3 is built from 14 residues. Trimming pared 0 bases from V and 4 bases from J, leaving 9 bases between. Per germline, CDR1 SGHDN and CDR2 FVKESK. For the CDR3, the DNA is TGTGCCAGCAGCCAAGAGTGGGGGGCAGAGACCCAGTACTTC. It encodes CASSQEWGAETQYF.

This clonotype was detected ten times or more. V usage is TRBV5-6 and J usage is TRBJ1-1; D may be TRBD1 (5 bases). This CDR3 has 12 residues. Germline CDR1 reads SGHDT; CDR2 reads YYEEEE. V dropped 1 base and J dropped 12 bases, with 13 bases sitting between them. CDR3: CASSLRQGRSFF. In DNA form, the CDR3 reads TGTGCCAGCAGCTTGCGGCAGGGTCGGTCTTTCTTT.

This clonotype was counted ten times or more. The chain is built from TRBV7-2 and TRBJ2-4, with TRBD1 identical over 7 bases. The CDR3 has 13 residues. Germline trimming cut 1 base from V and 11 bases from J; bases unmatched to any gene: 5. The germline CDR1 and CDR2 sequences are SGHTA and FQGNSA. CDR3 DNA: TGTGCCAGCAGCTTAGGGACAGGCTGGCTTCAGTACTTC. Residues: CASSLGTGWLQYF.

This clonotype has ten or more counts. The V call is TRBV12-3 or TRBV12-4, the J call TRBJ1-5; tentatively, D is TRBD1 (5 bases). Trimming cost V 5 bases and J 8 bases, with 13 bases left between them. The CDR3 contains 13 residues. CDR3 amino acids: CASSLDSQKPQHF. The CDR3 DNA sequence: TGTGCCAGCAGTCTAGACAGCCAAAAGCCCCAGCATTTT.

This clonotype has at least ten counts. The J gene is TRBJ2-5, the V gene TRBV29-1; 8 nucleotides agree with TRBD1. Unmatched junction bases numbered 7, after V lost 2 bases and J lost 5 bases. The CDR3 loop spans 14 amino acids. Germline CDR1 SQVTM, CDR2 ANQGSEA. The DNA for the CDR3 is TGCAGCGTTGAAAGACAGGGGATGTCGGAGACCCAGTACTTC. Residues: CSVERQGMSETQYF.

This clonotype occurred many times. The chain combines TRBV19 with TRBJ2-5, with TRBD2 as a possible D gene (5 bases). This CDR3 has 13 residues. CDR1 and CDR2 from the germline V gene are LNHDA and SQIVND (reference sequence). Trimming left V 4 bases short and J 5 bases short, with 11 bases between. The CDR3 reads CASSTEGRETQYF. The CDR3 bases are TGTGCCAGTAGTACCGAGGGCAGGGAGACCCAGTACTTC.

At least ten counts were recorded for this clonotype. The chain links TRBV12-3 or TRBV12-4 to TRBJ2-3; either TRBD1 or TRBD2 may supply D (5 bases each). V lost 5 bases and J 6 bases, leaving 12 bases between the germline ends. The CDR3 extends over 13 amino acids. The CDR3 here is CASSLPGPDTQYF. CDR3 bases: TGTGCCAGCAGTCTTCCGGGGCCGGATACGCAGTATTTT.

This clonotype was observed a handful of times. The V call is TRBV2, the J call TRBJ2-1; the match to TRBD2 covers 8 bases. Trimming cost V 7 bases and J 3 bases; bases outside gene matches: 8. This CDR3 spans 15 amino acids. Per germline, CDR1 SNHLY and CDR2 FYNNEI. CDR3 nucleotide sequence: TGTGCCAGCATCATTCCGGGACTAGTCTACAATGAGCAGTTCTTC. Translating it yields CASIIPGLVYNEQFF.

This clonotype was picked up many times. The chain carries TRBV7-2 and TRBJ1-4; the D gene is possibly TRBD1 (5 bases). Per the germline V gene, CDR1 is SGHTA and CDR2 is FQGNSA. This CDR3 is 13 amino acids long. Trimming pared 5 bases from V and 8 bases from J, leaving 12 bases between. This chain's CDR3 is CASSVQVREKLFF. CDR3 nucleotide sequence: TGTGCCAGCAGCGTACAGGTGCGCGAAAAACTGTTTTTT.

This clonotype was recorded many times. The rearrangement links TRBV10-3 to TRBJ2-1; TRBD1 aligns across 10 bases. This CDR3 spans 15 amino acids. Germline assignment: CDR1 ENHRY and CDR2 SYGVKD. Trimming removed 1 base from V and 7 bases from J; junction bases left unmatched: 4. This CDR3 reads CAISEFGTGENEQFF. The CDR3 nucleotides read TGTGCCATCAGTGAGTTCGGGACAGGGGAAAATGAGCAGTTCTTC.

This clonotype was found many times. The chain uses TRBV6-1 and TRBJ2-3; tentative D call: TRBD2 (5 bases). Germline V gives CDR1 MNHNS, CDR2 SASEGT. The CDR3 consists of 16 residues. The V and J ends lost 4 bases and 0 bases respectively, with 14 bases between them. The CDR3 sequence is CASSADSSHSTDTQYF. CDR3 coding DNA: TGTGCCAGCAGTGCGGACTCGAGCCACAGCACAGATACGCAGTATTTT.

In its sample, this clonotype was seen many times. Here the CDR3 reads CASSWAGPRSTDTQYF. The DNA for the CDR3 is TGCGCCAGCAGCTGGGCGGGGCCCCGAAGCACAGATACGCAGTATTTT. The rearrangement uses TRBV5-1 and TRBJ2-3, with D maybe TRBD2 (6 bases). The length of the CDR3 is 16 residues. The V gene lost 3 bases and the J gene lost 0 bases, with 14 bases spanning the gap. In germline, CDR1 is SGHRS, CDR2 YFSETQ.

The sample holds many counts of this clonotype. The rearrangement links TRBV7-9 to TRBJ1-4; tentative D call: TRBD1 (5 bases). The V and J ends lost 2 bases and 7 bases respectively, with 11 bases between them. The CDR3 totals 14 residues. The germline CDR1 and CDR2 sequences are SEHNR and FQNEAQ (reference sequence). The CDR3 DNA reads as TGTGCCAGCAGCTTAATGACCGGGGGTGAAAAACTGTTTTTT. Translation gives CASSLMTGGEKLFF.

The gene calls are TRBV20-1 and TRBJ2-5; no firm D call. The germline V gene has CDR1 DFQATT and CDR2 SNEGSKA (reference sequence). The CDR3 is made up of 12 amino acids. Trimming took 2 bases from V and 7 from J, leaving 11 bases between them. The CDR3 loop is CSARLAVGTQYF. CDR3 coding DNA: TGCAGTGCTAGACTGGCGGTAGGGACCCAGTACTTC.

This clonotype was seen many times. The genes are TRBV20-1 and TRBJ1-2, with TRBD1 as a possible D gene (5 bases). Looked up from germline, CDR1 is DFQATT and CDR2 is SNEGSKA (reference sequence). The CDR3 totals 12 residues. Trimming removed 6 bases from V and 8 bases from J, with 16 bases in between. The CDR3: CSAWTLREGYTF. In DNA form, the CDR3 reads TGCAGTGCGTGGACACTCAGGGAGGGCTACACCTTC.

This clonotype was counted at least ten times. The CDR3 loop reads CASTYRTGTSYEQYV. The CDR3 nucleotides read TGTGCCAGCACGTATCGGACAGGAACCTCCTACGAGCAGTACGTC. The rearrangement links TRBV2 to TRBJ2-7; 7 bases are a match to TRBD1. J lost 0 bases, V lost 7 bases, and 9 bases had no gene match. Germline CDR1 is SNHLY and CDR2 is FYNNEI. The CDR3 contains 15 residues.

There are many counts of this clonotype. V usage is TRBV5-1 and J usage is TRBJ2-1, with D possibly matching TRBD1 (6 bases). CDR1 and CDR2 (germline): SGHRS, YFSETQ. Trimming cost V 0 bases and J 10 bases, with 11 bases left between them. This CDR3 has 13 residues. CDR3 in amino acids: CASSLVLDREQFF. The CDR3 nucleotides are TGCGCCAGCAGCTTGGTCCTCGACAGGGAGCAGTTCTTC. The full variable domain, completed using reference TRBV5-1 and TRBJ2-1, is KAGVTQTPRYLIKTRGQQVTLSCSPISGHRSVSWYQQTPGQGLQFLFEYFSETQRNKGNFPGRFSGRQFSNSRSEMNVSTLELGDSALYLCASSLVLDREQFFGPGTRLTVL.

This clonotype was detected many times. This chain joins TRBV5-1 and TRBJ2-1; 7 nucleotides line up with TRBD1. The length of the CDR3 is 15 residues. Trimming took 4 bases from V and 6 from J; bases not matched to a gene: 10. CDR1 and CDR2 (germline): SGHRS, YFSETQ. The CDR3 DNA is TGCGCCAGCAGCCGCGGACAGGCTCGGGGCAATGAGCAGTTCTTC. This translates into CASSRGQARGNEQFF.